The 29 T cell receptor beta chains reported below all come from one sample, sequenced in a study of blood T cells in healthy people across ages. Next came a second PCR, run for about 7 to 11 cycles, which used a sample-barcoded 5' primer along with a J-beta primer mix. Each CDR3 protein gets one entry after TCRdb re-called the 5' RACE reads with MiXCR. This sample has over a million distinct CDR3 sequences, with 35% to 50% found just once. Sequenced input: blood. These receptors all stem from a woman aged 60-75 years in good health.

In its sample, this clonotype was seen a few times. The rearrangement joins TRBV11-2 to TRBJ2-4, with 11 nucleotides matching TRBD1. Germline V CDR1 and CDR2: SGHAT, FQNNGV. The CDR3 runs to 15 residues. V was clipped by 0 bases and J by 10 bases; unmatched bases: 5. In DNA, the CDR3 is TGTGCCAGCAGCTTAGAGGGACAGGGGGGTTGGATTCAGTACTTC. It encodes CASSLEGQGGWIQYF.

This chain joins TRBV7-6 and TRBJ2-1; 9 nucleotides agree with TRBD2. CDR3 length equals 16 residues. Germline V gene sequence: CDR1 SGHVS, CDR2 FNYEAQ. J was trimmed by 8 bases and V by 5 bases; bases with no gene match: 13. CDR3 DNA: TGTGCCAGCAGCACCCTAGCGGGAATGAGGACGTATGAGCAGTTCTTC. It codes for CASSTLAGMRTYEQFF.

This clonotype was picked up a small number of times. The V and J genes are TRBV20-1 and TRBJ2-3; D is unclear. The CDR3 consists of 11 residues. V gave up 6 bases and J gave up 5 bases, with 9 bases separating them. Germline CDR1 is DFQATT and CDR2 is SNEGSKA (reference sequence). As DNA, the CDR3 is TGCAGTGCCAAAACCGTAGATACGCAGTATTTT. Amino acid sequence: CSAKTVDTQYF.

This clonotype was observed a few times. This chain connects TRBV13 to TRBJ2-5; no reliable D call. Germline V lookup: CDR1 PRHDT, CDR2 FYEKMQ (reference sequence). The CDR3 runs to 13 residues. V shed 5 bases and J shed 5 bases, with 12 bases lying between them. As DNA, the CDR3 is TGTGCCAGCAGCCCCCCGGTGAGGGAGACCCAGTACTTC. This gives the protein CASSPPVRETQYF.

The sample holds a few counts of this clonotype. The rearrangement links TRBV5-1 to TRBJ1-2; 7 nucleotides line up with TRBD1. Germline lookup yields CDR1 SGHRS and CDR2 YFSETQ. The CDR3 is 15 amino acids. The trim removed 0 bases at V and 7 bases at J, leaving 9 bases unmatched. The CDR3 nucleotides read TGCGCCAGCAGCTTGGAGGGGGACAGCGTGGGTGGCTACACCTTC. Its protein is CASSLEGDSVGGYTF. Full variable domain (rest looked up from reference TRBV5-1 and TRBJ1-2): KAGVTQTPRYLIKTRGQQVTLSCSPISGHRSVSWYQQTPGQGLQFLFEYFSETQRNKGNFPGRFSGRQFSNSRSEMNVSTLELGDSALYLCASSLEGDSVGGYTFGSGTRLTVV.

V and J are TRBV6-1 and TRBJ1-1; D is ambiguous. The CDR3 has 13 residues. Germline V gene lookup returns CDR1 MNHNS and CDR2 SASEGT. Trimming shortened V by 6 bases and J by 3 bases, and 11 bases separated the two germline ends. CDR3 DNA sequence: TGTGCCAGCAGACCCGACTGGTACACTGAAGCTTTCTTT. The encoded protein is CASRPDWYTEAFF.

The rearrangement joins TRBV7-3 to TRBJ2-5, with D possibly matching TRBD2 (6 bases). Trimming cost V 2 bases and J 11 bases, with 12 bases left between them. The V gene's germline CDR1 is SGHTA and CDR2 FQGTGA. This CDR3 has 12 amino acids. In nucleotides, the CDR3 is TGTGCCAGCAGCTTAGGAGGCGGGAAGCAGTACTTC. Translated: CASSLGGGKQYF.

V and J are TRBV9 and TRBJ1-2; 7 positions agree with TRBD1. The germline V gene has CDR1 SGDLS and CDR2 YYNGEE. The CDR3 is 13 amino acids. J lost 8 bases, V lost 2 bases, and 6 bases had no gene match. CDR3 DNA: TGTGCCAGCAGCGTCGACAGGGCTGAAGGCTACACCTTC. Its translation is CASSVDRAEGYTF.

V and J are TRBV3-1 and TRBJ2-7, with no clear D. Germline assignment: CDR1 LGHDT and CDR2 YNNKEL (reference sequence). Between the trimmed V and J ends, which lost 0 bases and 3 bases, there was a span of 9 bases. CDR3 length: 14 amino acids. The CDR3 loop is CASSQDWNDYEQYF. CDR3 DNA: TGTGCCAGCAGCCAAGATTGGAACGACTACGAGCAGTACTTC.

The chain combines TRBV9 with TRBJ2-1; tentative D call: TRBD2 (6 bases). The J call may be faulty, since TRBJ2-7 better matches the DNA end. This CDR3 region has 16 residues. CDR1 is SGDLS, CDR2 YYNGEE, per germline. DNA for the CDR3: TGTGCCAGCAGCGTAGCTGATAAGGGAGGAAACAATGAGCAGTACTTC. Encoded protein: CASSVADKGGNNEQYF.

The rearrangement links TRBV9 to TRBJ2-4; 9 bases fit TRBD2. The V and J ends lost 4 bases and 1 base, in that order; junction bases with no gene match: 9. The germline V gene has CDR1 SGDLS and CDR2 YYNGEE. The CDR3 sequence is 17 residues long. The CDR3 sequence is CASSPTRGGEAKNIQYF. CDR3 nucleotide sequence: TGTGCCAGCAGCCCGACGCGGGGGGGCGAGGCCAAAAACATTCAGTACTTC.

The V call is TRBV25-1, the J call TRBJ1-1, with 7 bases lining up with TRBD1. The trim removed 2 bases at V and 4 bases at J, leaving 4 bases unmatched. CDR3 length: 14 residues. Germline CDR1 reads MGHDK; CDR2 reads SYGVNS. Here the CDR3 reads CASSEDRESTEAFF. In DNA, the CDR3 is TGTGCCAGCAGTGAAGACAGGGAAAGCACTGAAGCTTTCTTT.

The rearrangement links TRBV10-3 to TRBJ2-1; no clear D. The germline V and J ends were trimmed by 4 bases and 7 bases, with 8 bases remaining between them. This CDR3 has 12 residues. Germline loops: CDR1 ENHRY, CDR2 SYGVKD. The chain's CDR3 is CAISAVGNEQFF. The CDR3 nucleotides are TGTGCCATCAGTGCCGTAGGAAATGAGCAGTTCTTC.

V gene TRBV4-1 combines with J gene TRBJ2-4; D tentatively reads TRBD1 or TRBD2 (5 bases each). This CDR3 region has 17 residues. Germline lookup yields CDR1 MGHRA and CDR2 YSYEKL. Trimming took off 3 bases at V and 0 bases at J, with 15 bases between the two ends. The CDR3 DNA follows: TGCGCCAGCAGCCAGCCCCGGGACCGACTAGCCAAAAACATTCAGTACTTC. The encoded protein is CASSQPRDRLAKNIQYF.

This clonotype was observed a handful of times. The genes are TRBV27 and TRBJ1-4, with D possibly matching TRBD1 (5 bases). V was clipped by 3 bases and J by 7 bases, with 12 bases between them. The CDR3 runs 14 residues. The germline V gene has CDR1 MNHEY and CDR2 SMNVEV (reference sequence). CDR3 amino acids: CASSFKGSSEKLFF. Written as DNA, the CDR3 is TGTGCCAGCAGTTTTAAGGGGTCTAGTGAAAAACTGTTTTTT.

The CDR3 DNA reads as TGTGCCAGCAGTCCCCAAGTAGCGGGACGTCCCACAGATACGCAGTATTTT. Protein sequence: CASSPQVAGRPTDTQYF. This sequence joins TRBV2 and TRBJ2-3; 8 positions agree with TRBD2. The length of the CDR3 is 17 residues. Looked up from germline, CDR1 is SNHLY and CDR2 is FYNNEI. The trim removed 5 bases at V and 2 bases at J, leaving 12 bases unmatched.

The genes are TRBV20-1 and TRBJ2-1, with 11 bases matching TRBD2. The CDR3 extends over 15 amino acids. Trimming removed 6 bases from V and 3 bases from J; junction bases left unmatched: 7. Germline V gene lookup returns CDR1 DFQATT and CDR2 SNEGSKA (reference sequence). The DNA of the CDR3 is TGCAGTGCCAGACTAGCGGGAAGGGTCTACAATGAGCAGTTCTTC. Translation gives CSARLAGRVYNEQFF.

The chain couples TRBV25-1 to TRBJ2-7, with D perhaps given as TRBD1 or TRBD2 (5 bases each). There are 21 residues in the CDR3. Germline V gene sequence: CDR1 MGHDK, CDR2 SYGVNS. V was shortened by 6 bases and J by 3 bases, with 36 bases between the two germline ends. DNA for the CDR3: TGTGCCAGCAGGGAACCGGGGTGGGACCGGGACGTACCAACCCCCAACTACGAGCAGTACTTC. This translates into CASREPGWDRDVPTPNYEQYF.

This rearrangement joins TRBV13 to TRBJ1-1; D is undetermined. The CDR3 has 15 residues. V gave up 2 bases and J gave up 1 base, with 11 bases separating them. Germline V gives CDR1 PRHDT, CDR2 FYEKMQ (reference sequence). The CDR3: CASSLFGETNTEAFF. The CDR3 nucleotides are TGTGCCAGCAGCTTATTCGGCGAAACGAACACTGAAGCTTTCTTT.

The gene calls are TRBV7-2 and TRBJ2-2; maybe TRBD2 (5 bases). The CDR3 length is 15 residues. Germline V CDR1 and CDR2: SGHTA, FQGNSA. Trimming left V 4 bases short and J 5 bases short, with 14 bases between. CDR3 bases: TGTGCCAGCAGCTCGGGCCGGGGATGGACCGGGGAGCTGTTTTTT. Its protein is CASSSGRGWTGELFF.

The rearrangement uses TRBV20-1 and TRBJ2-6; D unclear. This CDR3 contains 16 residues. Deletions cut 0 bases from V and 2 bases from J, with 11 bases between. Germline V CDR1 and CDR2: DFQATT, SNEGSKA (reference sequence). As DNA, the CDR3 is TGCAGTGCTAGAGATAGTAGGATAACTGGGGCCAACGTCCTGACTTTC. It encodes CSARDSRITGANVLTF.

This sequence joins TRBV5-1 and TRBJ1-2; 9 bases line up with TRBD1. After removal of 4 bases from V and 4 bases from J, the junction contained 11 bases not matched to a gene. The CDR3 contains 16 residues. In germline, CDR1 is SGHRS, CDR2 YFSETQ. CDR3 coding DNA: TGCGCCAGCAGCCCAGAACGACAGGGGGTTAGCTATGGCTACACCTTC. The encoded protein is CASSPERQGVSYGYTF. Filled out from reference TRBV5-1 and TRBJ1-2, the complete variable domain reads KAGVTQTPRYLIKTRGQQVTLSCSPISGHRSVSWYQQTPGQGLQFLFEYFSETQRNKGNFPGRFSGRQFSNSRSEMNVSTLELGDSALYLCASSPERQGVSYGYTFGSGTRLTVV.

This rearrangement joins TRBV20-1 to TRBJ2-3; possibly TRBD2 for D (5 bases). CDR1 and CDR2 (germline): DFQATT, SNEGSKA (reference sequence). There are 16 residues in the CDR3. Between the trimmed V and J ends, which lost 2 bases and 1 base, there was a span of 16 bases. The CDR3 DNA reads TGCAGTGCTAGATCCTCCCGGGGTAGCGGCACAGATACGCAGTATTTT. It codes for CSARSSRGSGTDTQYF.

This clonotype was seen a handful of times. This chain joins TRBV11-2 and TRBJ2-3; 10 nucleotides line up with TRBD2. V was clipped by 8 bases and J by 2 bases; unmatched bases: 10. CDR1 and CDR2 (germline): SGHAT, FQNNGV. The CDR3 spans 16 residues. CDR3 sequence (DNA): TGTGCCAGCTCAGACCCAGCGGGAGGGATCACAGATACGCAGTATTTT. Translating it yields CASSDPAGGITDTQYF.

The chain has TRBV7-2 and TRBJ2-3; no definite D call. The V end was cut by 6 bases, the J end by 1 base, with 17 bases between. The germline CDR1 and CDR2 sequences are SGHTA and FQGNSA. The CDR3 is 16 amino acids. The CDR3 DNA reads as TGTGCCAGCAGTCGCCCCGGGCCCCCCGGCACAGATACGCAGTATTTT. This sequence encodes CASSRPGPPGTDTQYF.

This clonotype was detected only a few times. V usage is TRBV3-1 and J usage is TRBJ2-4; no reliable D call. CDR1 is LGHDT, CDR2 YNNKEL, per germline (reference sequence). The V end lost 4 bases, the J end lost 6 bases, and 7 bases lay between the germline ends. The CDR3 length is 12 residues. In DNA, the CDR3 is TGTGCCAGCAGCCGGCAGACAAACATTCAGTACTTC. Encoded protein: CASSRQTNIQYF.

This clonotype showed up just a few times. The genes are TRBV21-1 and TRBJ2-1; the DNA was not compared with TRBD2, the D call given in the table. TRBV21-1 is termed a pseudogene. This CDR3 has 14 residues. The CDR3 DNA sequence: TGTGCCAGCAGCTCCCGGCTGGCGGGAAATGAGCAGTTCTTC. This gives the protein CASSSRLAGNEQFF.

J is TRBJ2-1 and V is TRBV7-9; TRBD2 is a possible D gene (5 bases). Trimming stripped 3 bases from V and 5 bases from J, with 11 bases between. The CDR3 runs to 14 residues. The germline V gene encodes CDR1 SEHNR and CDR2 FQNEAQ (reference sequence). CDR3 region: CASSFFGNHNEQFF. Written as DNA, the CDR3 is TGTGCCAGCAGCTTCTTCGGGAACCACAATGAGCAGTTCTTC.

In this sample, this clonotype turned up once. Germline and junction disagree at one end, which may indicate a read error. V gene TRBV12-3 or TRBV12-4 combines with J gene TRBJ2-3, with 16 positions matching TRBD2. The CDR3 covers 18 residues. CDR3 amino acids: CVSSPGLAGGFWTDTQYF. In DNA form, the CDR3 reads TGTGTCAGCAGTCCGGGACTAGCGGGAGGGTTCTGGACAGATACGCAGTATTTT.